This TCR beta chain was sequenced for a study of long-term antiretroviral therapy in people with HIV. Broader study findings: Investigators report no available data on ART adherence, viral resistance or therapy changes. Post-ART, diversity grew, though it stayed under transplant donor control levels. Compared with controls, HIV repertoires showed narrower CDR3 length ranges. Pre-ART clonal expansions dominated every time point's repertoire.

CDR3 length: 13 residues. From germline, CDR1 is SNHLY and CDR2 FYNNEI. V gave up 4 bases and J gave up 0 bases, with 4 bases separating them. With regard to this clone: Its antigen is as yet unknown.

Sequencing relied on immunoSEQ assay v3.0, run at survey level. Libraries were prepared by immunoSEQ multiplex PCR; TCRdb keeps only in-frame clonotypes and omits some of them. This table holds more than 15,000 clones, roughly nine tenths found once. Sequencing was performed on unsorted PBMCs, taken 0.3 years after starting antiretroviral therapy. The rearrangement joins TRBV2 to TRBJ1-3; no reliable D call. The sequence was collected from a man aged 55 to 70 with HIV. In nucleotides, the CDR3 is TGTGCCAGCAGTGTGAACTCTGGAAACACCATATATTTT. Translated, it gives CASSVNSGNTIYF. The full variable domain, completed using reference TRBV2 and TRBJ1-3, is EPEVTQTPSHQVTQMGQEVILRCVPISNHLYFYWYRQILGQKVEFLVSFYNNEISEKSEIFDDQFSVERPDGSNFTLKIRSTKLEDSAMYFCASSVNSGNTIYFGEGSWLTVV.